Below are 18 T cell receptor beta chains sequenced from a single sample in a study of cytomegalovirus exposure and HLA in healthy donors. Profiled with immunoSEQ multiplex PCR; TCRdb holds only in-frame clones, not every one. The sample contains 50,000 or so clones, over 85% of which appear only once. Sequencing input: PBMCs. The receptors come from a woman aged 18-29 years in good health and CMV-seropositive.

This clone was observed once. V gene TRBV19 combines with J gene TRBJ1-2, with 7 bases that match TRBD1. The CDR3 is made up of 13 amino acids. Germline V gives CDR1 LNHDA, CDR2 SQIVND (reference sequence). With 6 bases clipped from V and 4 bases from J, the junction kept 5 bases outside the gene matches. Here the CDR3 DNA reads TGTGCCAGTAGAGGGGACAGCTTCTATGGCTACACCTTC. Amino acids: CASRGDSFYGYTF.

The rearrangement joins TRBV4-1 to TRBJ2-6; weak D call: TRBD1 (6 bases). V was shortened by 0 bases and J by 0 bases, with 15 bases between the two germline ends. The CDR3 has 19 residues. CDR1 and CDR2 from the germline V gene are MGHRA and YSYEKL. CDR3: CASSQDPTGPFSGANVLTF. The CDR3, as DNA: TGCGCCAGCAGCCAAGATCCTACAGGGCCCTTCTCTGGGGCCAACGTCCTGACTTTC.

This clone was found once. The junction differs from germline at one of its ends, possibly a read error. CDR3 nucleotide sequence: TGTGCCAGCTGTTTGAACAGGAGCGATGGCTACACCTTC. Translated: CASCLNRSDGYTF. This chain connects TRBV28 to TRBJ1-2; tentative D call: TRBD1 (5 bases). The CDR3 loop spans 13 amino acids. The germline gives CDR1 MDHEN, CDR2 SYDVKM.

The chain has TRBV18 and TRBJ2-3, with D maybe TRBD2 (6 bases). This CDR3 has 14 residues. CDR1 and CDR2 (germline): KGHSH, LQKENI. Between the trimmed V and J ends, which lost 3 bases and 3 bases, there was a span of 10 bases. Here the CDR3 reads CASSPTGGTDTQYF. CDR3 bases: TGTGCCAGCTCACCCACCGGGGGTACAGATACGCAGTATTTT.

This chain uses TRBV2 with TRBJ2-7; D call uncertain. Germline CDR1 SNHLY, CDR2 FYNNEI. The CDR3 covers 12 residues. Between the trimmed V and J ends, which lost 9 bases and 4 bases, there was a span of 13 bases. The CDR3 reads CARTSALYEQYF. The CDR3 DNA reads as TGTGCCAGGACTTCGGCTTTATACGAGCAGTACTTC. Together with reference TRBV2 and TRBJ2-7, the CDR3 gives the full variable domain: EPEVTQTPSHQVTQMGQEVILRCVPISNHLYFYWYRQILGQKVEFLVSFYNNEISEKSEIFDDQFSVERPDGSNFTLKIRSTKLEDSAMYFCARTSALYEQYFGPGTRLTVT.

The chain combines TRBV18 with TRBJ2-1; 10 nucleotides align to TRBD2. Germline values: CDR1 KGHSH, CDR2 LQKENI. V dropped 3 bases and J dropped 3; count of bases not matched to a gene: 5. This CDR3 spans 16 amino acids. The chain's CDR3 is CASSPRLAGDYNEQFF. The CDR3 DNA is TGTGCCAGCTCACCGAGACTAGCGGGCGACTACAATGAGCAGTTCTTC.

The CDR3 sequence is CASSAVVLADEQYF. CDR3 coding DNA: TGTGCCAGCAGCGCCGTTGTGCTAGCCGACGAGCAGTACTTC. V usage is TRBV5-4 and J usage is TRBJ2-7, with D maybe TRBD2 (5 bases). Between the trimmed V and J ends, which lost 4 bases and 5 bases, there was a span of 16 bases. The CDR3 covers 14 residues. CDR1 is SGHNT and CDR2 is YYREEE in the germline V gene (reference sequence). The variable domain in full, completed from reference TRBV5-4 and TRBJ2-7, reads ETGVTQSPTHLIKTRGQQVTLRCSSQSGHNTVSWYQQALGQGPQFIFQYYREEENGRGNFPPRFSGLQFPNYSSELNVNALELDDSALYLCASSAVVLADEQYFGPGTRLTVT.

As to this clone: Compared with germline, one end of the junction differs, possibly owing to a read error. This rearrangement joins TRBV7-7 to TRBJ2-2, with D hard to call. The germline CDR1 and CDR2 sequences are SSHAT and FNYEAQ (reference sequence). The CDR3 spans 14 residues. Here the CDR3 reads CASSLSGVGGELFF. CDR3 nucleotides: TGTGCTAGCAGCTTATCAGGCGTAGGCGGGGAGCTGTTTTTT.

J is TRBJ1-6 and V is TRBV6-5, with TRBD1 matching over 7 bases. There are 13 residues in the CDR3. With 7 bases clipped from V and 8 bases from J, the junction kept 5 bases outside the gene matches. Germline lookup yields CDR1 MNHEY and CDR2 SVGAGI. The CDR3 nucleotides read TGTGCCAGCAAAACAGGGGATTATTCACCCCTCCACTTT. This gives the protein CASKTGDYSPLHF.

Comments on this clone: One end of the junction varies from germline; a read error may be responsible. The chain carries TRBV7-7 and TRBJ2-1; a possible D gene is TRBD2 (7 bases). The CDR3 sequence is 14 residues long. The germline V gene encodes CDR1 SSHAT and CDR2 FNYEAQ (reference sequence). This chain's CDR3 is CASSLEGGVNEQFF. CDR3 DNA sequence: TGTGCTAGCAGCTTAGAGGGGGGGGTTAATGAGCAGTTCTTC.

The J gene is TRBJ2-1, the V gene TRBV7-2, with D possibly being TRBD1 (5 bases). The CDR3 covers 15 residues. V lost 1 base and J lost 4, with 11 bases in between. Germline CDR1 SGHTA, CDR2 FQGNSA. CDR3 region: CASSLGADSYNEQFF. The CDR3 DNA follows: TGTGCCAGCAGCTTAGGGGCCGACAGTTACAATGAGCAGTTCTTC.

V usage is TRBV11-1 and J usage is TRBJ2-3, with D tentatively TRBD1 (6 bases). Germline loops: CDR1 SGHAT, CDR2 FQDESV (reference sequence). This CDR3 spans 15 amino acids. V shed 2 bases and J shed 5 bases, with 14 bases lying between them. CDR3 DNA: TGTGCCAGCAGCTTAACGGGACAACATGGAGATACGCAGTATTTT. This encodes CASSLTGQHGDTQYF.

The chain combines TRBV5-6 with TRBJ2-2, with D tentatively TRBD2 (7 bases). The CDR3 has 16 amino acids. V lost 3 bases to trimming and J lost 4 bases, with 16 bases between them. Germline lookup yields CDR1 SGHDT and CDR2 YYEEEE. Here the CDR3 DNA reads TGTGCCAGCAGCTCCGTCGGGGGGCGAGGCACCGGGGAGCTGTTTTTT. It yields the protein CASSSVGGRGTGELFF. The full variable domain, completed using reference TRBV5-6 and TRBJ2-2, is DAGVTQSPTHLIKTRGQQVTLRCSPKSGHDTVSWYQQALGQGPQFIFQYYEEEERQRGNFPDRFSGHQFPNYSSELNVNALLLGDSALYLCASSSVGGRGTGELFFGEGSRLTVL.

This clone appeared a single time. The chain combines TRBV27 with TRBJ1-2; 9 bases fit TRBD1. Germline V gene lookup returns CDR1 MNHEY and CDR2 SMNVEV (reference sequence). V lost 3 bases, J lost 0 bases, and 8 bases stayed unmatched. This CDR3 has 17 residues. CDR3 sequence (DNA): TGTGCCAGCAGTTTTCGTCCGGGACAGGGTACTAACTATGGCTACACCTTC. It translates to CASSFRPGQGTNYGYTF.

The chain is built from TRBV27 and TRBJ1-2, with 7 bases identical to TRBD1. The trim removed 2 bases at V and 7 bases at J, leaving 10 bases unmatched. Germline V gives CDR1 MNHEY, CDR2 SMNVEV (reference sequence). This CDR3 has 15 residues. CDR3 region: CASSLEEGALSGYTF. The CDR3 nucleotides read TGTGCCAGCAGTTTAGAGGAGGGGGCTCTGAGTGGCTACACCTTC.

This sequence joins TRBV11-1 and TRBJ2-1; the match to TRBD1 covers 12 bases. V gave up 8 bases and J gave up 8 bases; unmatched junction bases: 10. The CDR3 is made up of 15 amino acids. The germline CDR1 and CDR2 sequences are SGHAT and FQDESV (reference sequence). CDR3 region: CASCAGTGGIDEQFF. The CDR3 DNA is TGTGCCAGCTGTGCCGGGACAGGGGGCATCGATGAGCAGTTCTTC. Complete variable domain (other parts from reference TRBV11-1 and TRBJ2-1): EAEVAQSPRYKITEKSQAVAFWCDPISGHATLYWYRQILGQGPELLVQFQDESVVDDSQLPKDRFSAERLKGVDSTLKIQPAELGDSAMYLCASCAGTGGIDEQFFGPGTRLTVL.

This clone was observed a single time. The CDR3 loop reads CASSQDAQGINTIYF. The CDR3 DNA is TGCGCCAGCAGCCAAGACGCACAGGGGATCAACACCATATATTTT. This rearrangement joins TRBV4-3 to TRBJ1-3; 7 bases line up with TRBD1. The ends lost 0 bases at V and 7 bases at J; junction bases unmatched: 6. The CDR3 covers 15 residues. Germline V gene sequence: CDR1 LGHNA, CDR2 YSLEER.

J is TRBJ1-4 and V is TRBV6-1; 9 bases are a match to TRBD1. The CDR3 length is 14 residues. Germline V CDR1 and CDR2: MNHNS, SASEGT. The ends lost 7 bases at V and 7 bases at J; junction bases unmatched: 7. The CDR3 DNA is TGTGCCAGCACGACCGGGACAGGGACTGAAAAACTGTTTTTT. Protein: CASTTGTGTEKLFF.